A selection of T cell receptor beta chains follows, all from one sample in a study of shared clonotypes between healthy human individuals. The protocol was immunoSEQ multiplex PCR, while the TCRdb copy is restricted to in-frame clones and leaves out a portion. This sample carries about 680,000 clones, 55% to 75% of them seen once, and the ten largest clones take roughly 1.8%. The sequenced sample was memory CD4+ T cells sorted from blood. The receptor source for this set is a woman aged 25 to 39 in good health. Each CDR3 is given with its conserved first and last residue. A D gene is named only where the DNA matches it firmly. Clone size, where shown, is once, few, many, or a class for clones that have expanded.

TRBD1,TRBV23-1,TRBJ1-6,.,CASSSGQDNNSPLHF,TGCGCCAGCAGCAGCGGACAGGACAATAATTCACCCCTCCACTTT
.,TRBV28,TRBJ1-2,.,CASSFSDYGYTF,TGTGCCAGCAGTTTTAGTGACTATGGCTACACCTTC
.,TRBV19,TRBJ2-5,many,CASSIGAGPETQYF,TGTGCCAGTAGTATAGGTGCAGGACCAGAGACCCAGTACTTC
TRBD2,TRBV27,TRBJ2-1,few,CASSFRREQRQFF,TGTGCCAGCAGTTTCAGGCGGGAGCAGAGGCAGTTCTTC
TRBD1,TRBV15,TRBJ2-5,few,CATSIQTGGGRETQYF,TGTGCCACCAGCATCCAGACAGGGGGCGGGAGGGAGACCCAGTACTTC
.,TRBV19,TRBJ2-7,.,CASSMDVASYEQYF,TGTGCCAGTAGTATGGACGTAGCGTCCTACGAGCAGTACTTC
.,TRBV28,TRBJ1-2,.,CASSLPLRGLGGYTF,TGTGCCAGCAGTCTCCCCCTACGAGGGCTGGGCGGCTACACCTTC
.,TRBV7-3,TRBJ2-5,.,CASSPSAGKETQYF,TGTGCCAGCAGCCCTAGCGCGGGGAAAGAGACCCAGTACTTC
TRBD2,TRBV6-6,TRBJ2-3,.,CASSQLAGDDQDTQYF,TGTGCCAGCAGTCAGCTAGCGGGAGATGATCAAGATACGCAGTATTTT
.,TRBV11-2,TRBJ1-2,.,CASSKGVWTYGYTF,TGTGCCAGCAGCAAGGGGGTTTGGACCTATGGCTACACCTTC
TRBD1,TRBV9,TRBJ1-1,.,CASSAQGQGNTEAFF,TGTGCCAGCAGCGCCCAGGGACAGGGGAACACTGAAGCTTTCTTT
.,TRBV5-1,TRBJ1-2,few,CASSLAASNYGYTF,TGCGCCAGCAGCTTGGCCGCTTCTAACTATGGCTACACCTTC
.,TRBV21-1,TRBJ2-2,.,CASRRLAGGPNTGELFF,TGTGCCAGCAGGAGACTAGCGGGAGGCCCGAACACCGGGGAGCTGTTTTTT
TRBD2,TRBV28,TRBJ2-5,.,CASSQAGTRKETQYF,TGTGCCAGCAGCCAAGCCGGGACTAGAAAAGAGACCCAGTACTTC
.,TRBV25-1,TRBJ2-7,.,CASSGAKTVGEQYF,TGTGCCAGCAGTGGAGCGAAGACAGTAGGAGAGCAGTACTTC
.,TRBV19,TRBJ2-4,.,CASRPSAGGFQYF,TGTGCCAGTAGACCCTCCGCGGGTGGTTTTCAGTACTTC
TRBD2,TRBV9,TRBJ2-7,.,CASSVAPSGRYEQYF,TGTGCCAGCAGCGTAGCGCCTAGCGGGCGCTACGAGCAGTACTTC
.,TRBV15,TRBJ2-6,many,CATSSGATWGSGANVLTF,TGTGCCACCAGCAGTGGGGCGACTTGGGGATCTGGGGCCAACGTCCTGACTTTC
.,TRBV19,TRBJ1-1,.,CASSNPGYTEAFF,TGTGCCAGTAGTAACCCGGGGTACACTGAAGCTTTCTTT
.,TRBV6-5,TRBJ1-1,.,CASNAGAPMNTEAFF,TGTGCCAGCAACGCGGGGGCGCCCATGAACACTGAAGCTTTCTTT
.,TRBV7-2,TRBJ2-7,few,CASSLGSQNYEQYF,TGTGCCAGCAGCTTAGGATCCCAAAACTACGAGCAGTACTTC
TRBD1,TRBV6-5,TRBJ1-5,.,CASSPGTGENQPQHF,TGTGCCAGCAGCCCCGGGACAGGCGAAAATCAGCCCCAGCATTTT
.,TRBV14,TRBJ2-1,.,CASSQGVRSSYNEQFF,TGTGCCAGCAGCCAAGGGGTCCGGAGCTCCTACAATGAGCAGTTCTTC
TRBD1,TRBV27,TRBJ1-2,.,CASSFRTGDGYTF,TGTGCCAGCAGTTTTCGCACAGGGGATGGCTACACCTTC
.,TRBV11-2,TRBJ1-4,.,CASSLDRGGEKLFF,TGTGCCAGCAGCTTAGACAGGGGAGGTGAAAAACTGTTTTTT
.,TRBV19,TRBJ2-7,.,CASSARRGKYEQYF,TGTGCCAGTAGTGCCCGACGAGGGAAATACGAGCAGTACTTC
.,TRBV30,TRBJ2-1,.,CAWEGEGFSYNEQFF,TGTGCCTGGGAAGGTGAGGGATTCTCCTACAATGAGCAGTTCTTC
TRBD2,TRBV12-5,TRBJ2-3,.,CASGLGLAGQDTQYF,TGTGCTAGTGGTTTGGGGCTAGCGGGTCAGGATACGCAGTATTTT
.,TRBV30,TRBJ1-5,.,CAWGQTNQPQHF,TGTGCCTGGGGACAGACCAATCAGCCCCAGCATTTT
TRBD1,TRBV11-1,TRBJ1-2,.,CASSRGDRTFAGYTF,TGTGCCAGCAGCAGAGGGGACAGGACCTTCGCTGGCTACACCTTC
.,TRBV2,TRBJ2-1,.,CASSALWASYEQFF,TGTGCCAGCAGTGCCCTATGGGCTAGCTATGAGCAGTTCTTC
.,TRBV10-3,TRBJ2-5,.,CATALGFQETQYF,TGTGCCACCGCATTGGGCTTCCAAGAGACCCAGTACTTC
.,TRBV7-9,TRBJ2-5,few,CASSPQETQYF,TGTGCCAGCAGCCCTCAAGAGACCCAGTACTTC
TRBD2,TRBV28,TRBJ2-3,.,CASSQRLAGYTDTQYF,TGTGCCAGCAGCCAACGACTAGCGGGCTACACAGATACGCAGTATTTT
.,TRBV27,TRBJ1-1,.,CASSLQANTEAFF,TGTGCCAGCAGTTTACAGGCGAACACTGAAGCTTTCTTT
.,TRBV7-9,TRBJ2-7,.,CASSLAPGIRSYEQYF,TGTGCCAGCAGCTTAGCGCCCGGGATCCGTTCCTACGAGCAGTACTTC
.,TRBV19,TRBJ1-2,.,CASSRTVPAGYTF,TGTGCCAGTAGTAGGACGGTACCGGCTGGCTACACCTTC
TRBD1,TRBV5-8,TRBJ2-5,.,CASSYRGSEKTQYF,TGTGCCAGCAGCTACAGGGGTTCGGAGAAGACCCAGTACTTC
TRBD2,TRBV11-2,TRBJ2-2,.,CASSPRTRNTGELFF,TGTGCCAGCAGCCCGCGGACTAGAAACACCGGGGAGCTGTTTTTT
.,TRBV28,TRBJ1-4,.,CASSLRGYEKLFF,TGTGCCAGCAGTTTGCGGGGCTATGAAAAACTGTTTTTT
TRBD1,TRBV2,TRBJ1-2,.,CASRNRGVYGYTF,TGTGCCAGCAGAAACAGGGGGGTCTATGGCTACACCTTC
.,TRBV5-1,TRBJ2-7,once,CASSPGSRSGYEQYF,TGCGCCAGCAGCCCGGGGAGTAGGTCAGGCTACGAGCAGTACTTC
TRBD2,TRBV11-2,TRBJ2-2,.,CASSLVNSGRAGELFF,TGTGCCAGCAGCTTAGTTAATAGCGGGAGGGCCGGGGAGCTGTTTTTT
.,TRBV5-6,TRBJ2-3,.,CASSFGVTDTQYF,TGTGCCAGCAGCTTTGGGGTCACAGATACGCAGTATTTT
.,TRBV5-1,TRBJ1-1,.,CASSLGQANTEAFF,TGCGCCAGCAGCTTGGGACAAGCGAACACTGAAGCTTTCTTT
TRBD1,TRBV5-1,TRBJ1-2,.,CASSAGQGAVYGYTF,TGCGCCAGCAGCGCGGGACAGGGGGCTGTCTATGGCTACACCTTC
TRBD1,TRBV6-5,TRBJ2-3,.,CASRPGQPDTQYF,TGTGCCAGCAGGCCGGGACAGCCAGATACGCAGTATTTT
TRBD2,TRBV5-1,TRBJ2-5,once,CASSLGLEGETQYF,TGCGCCAGCAGCCTAGGACTAGAGGGGGAGACCCAGTACTTC
TRBD1,TRBV18,TRBJ2-6,.,CASSQTRGPGANVLTF,TGTGCCAGCTCACAAACCAGGGGGCCTGGGGCCAACGTCCTGACTTTC
.,TRBV19,TRBJ2-1,.,CASSNRYNEQFF,TGTGCCAGTAGTAACAGGTACAATGAGCAGTTCTTC
TRBD2,TRBV6-6,TRBJ2-7,few,CASSRGTSGTYEQYF,TGTGCCAGCAGCCGCGGGACTAGCGGGACCTACGAGCAGTACTTC
TRBD1,TRBV5-6,TRBJ2-7,.,CASRRVGQGLKQYF,TGTGCCAGCAGGAGGGTGGGACAGGGTCTGAAGCAGTACTTC
.,TRBV7-9,TRBJ2-4,.,CASSLNRMSENIQYF,TGTGCCAGCAGCCTTAACAGAATGTCGGAAAACATTCAGTACTTC
.,TRBV25-1,TRBJ2-5,.,CASSDSASLETQYF,TGTGCCAGCAGTGATTCGGCTAGCTTAGAGACCCAGTACTTC
TRBD2,TRBV11-3,TRBJ2-1,.,CASSLEREGVNEQFF,TGTGCCAGCAGCTTAGAGCGGGAGGGCGTAAACGAGCAGTTCTTC
.,TRBV28,TRBJ2-1,.,CASVPILDNEQFF,TGTGCCAGCGTACCCATCCTGGACAATGAGCAGTTCTTC
.,TRBV29-1,TRBJ2-5,.,CSVDRGRETQYF,TGCAGCGTTGACAGGGGAAGGGAGACCCAGTACTTC
.,TRBV11-2,TRBJ1-5,.,CASSLEVDQPQHF,TGTGCCAGCAGCTTAGAAGTCGATCAGCCCCAGCATTTT
TRBD2,TRBV6-1,TRBJ2-2,few,CASSEPGLAASGTGELFF,TGTGCCAGCAGTGAACCGGGACTAGCGGCCTCCGGCACCGGGGAGCTGTTTTTT